The T cell receptor beta chain described here comes from a study of cytomegalovirus exposure and HLA in healthy donors (dated by TCRdb to the late 2010s). Looking at the study overall: An earlier analysis of approximately 550 of the donors reported about 250 Gb of sequence data and 117 million unique TCR beta sequences from 190 million or so T cells. An early release covering roughly 640 HLA-typed donors comprised about 300 gigabases of sequencing data and roughly 85 million unique TCR sequences. The genetic ancestry cluster associated with self-reported Caucasian donors included over 80% of the 398 genotyped donors. The study aimed to test whether cataloging public T cell receptors could reveal signatures of past pathogen exposure. The study used immunosequencing to profile the T cell repertoires of approximately 640 subjects and linked those repertoires to cytomegalovirus serostatus. A separate validation cohort of roughly 130 different subjects was used in addition to the roughly 700-subject first cohort. To predict cytomegalovirus infection status, the study combined high-throughput TCR immunosequencing, statistical association of individual TCRs with disease status, and machine learning. In a later analysis, previously published TCR beta repertoires from about 640 donors were re-analyzed and high-resolution HLA genotyping was added so that TCR occurrence patterns could be studied. Rather than using new phenotypic data, the later analysis identified candidate immune exposures from TCR beta sequences and from how often those sequences occurred across donors. An earlier analysis of 587 of the donors used high-throughput TCR beta sequencing to judge whether each TCR beta V gene segment behaved as functional or pseudogenic. Alongside the repertoire data, information on donor age, sex, ethnicity and CMV serostatus was compiled. A later genetic analysis used genome-wide SNP genotypes for about three fifths of the 666 donors, treating that subset as a discovery cohort. Every discovery cohort repertoire had been produced on one sequencing platform. HLA typing included class I and class II loci at four-digit resolution. The number of typed donors differed by locus: roughly 620-640 for A, B, C, DRB1 and DQB1; 500 to 550 for DQA1; 606 for DPA1; and around 450 for DPB1. A few DR-DQ haplotypes were handled as single units for association and clustering because linkage in the cohort was strong. On average, approximately 250,000 unique TCR beta nucleotide sequences were sequenced per donor among some 420 genotyped donors of the cohort, with 15% to 20% of those sequences being non-productive.

The cohort consisted of 600 to 700 healthy bone marrow donors. At the time of sampling, all cohort members were nominally healthy, though unrecorded immune exposures were likely present. The donor was CMV seronegative and was included in the group of over 300 seronegative cohort members. A peripheral blood sample was provided by each donor, and peripheral blood mononuclear cells were used for TCR beta sequencing. Genomic DNA extraction from the blood cell samples was performed with the Qiagen DNeasy Blood Extraction Kit. What the work shows at the level of the full study, not this receptor alone: Linkage disequilibrium might explain the correlated functional status among segregating V segments, but an unknown experimental factor could not be ruled out. Assigning TCR associations to individual alleles was difficult when HLA alleles, especially DR and DQ, strongly co-occurred. While some public TCRs were present in many individuals, most TCR sequences turned up only very rarely across donors. Compared with the approximately 720-donor mean, donors in an Asian-associated ancestry cluster had fewer N-insertions in productive TCRs, according to a later genetic analysis. A further reported finding was that TCR beta sequences accurately predicted the HLA-A and HLA-B alleles for most subjects in the first cohort. The study listed 150 to 200 TCR beta chains as associated with cytomegalovirus. In a later analysis, most CMV-associated TCR beta chains were found to appear HLA-restricted, with HLA associations seemingly driven largely by CMV exposure. This cohort had only TCR beta chains sequenced, and the lack of alpha or paired-chain data limited which features could be detected. An earlier analysis of approximately 570 of the donors showed that most TCR beta V segments appeared in productive rearrangements either about 87% or about 30% of the time, which broadly matched IMGT annotations. Because some donors lacked HLA typing at each locus, the association tests relied only on the typed subset. V-gene and J-gene trimming of TCR beta chains was associated with a missense DCLRE1C variant in a later genetic analysis, and the association was replicated in an independent cohort. According to a later analysis, parvovirus B19, influenza, CMV and Epstein-Barr virus appeared linked to several top co-occurrence clusters. The earlier analysis of some 540 of the donors excluded approximately 17 rarely observed V segments, including chromosome 9 orphons, because counts were too low. A few of the identified cytomegalovirus-associated TCR beta chains were confirmed in vitro to be specific for cytomegalovirus antigens. The authors suggested that the approach could potentially be generalized to other disease states and immunological phenotypes. A cluster of highly shared sequence variants was judged likely to be a technical artifact of the sequencing pipeline. Sequencing depth was assumed to be roughly uniform across donors in the presence/absence analyses, though that assumption may not hold. In a later analysis, TCR association rates were found to vary across HLA loci, with the most associated TCRs seen for DRB1 alleles and the fewest for HLA-C alleles. At a false discovery rate of 0.05, a later analysis linked about 17,000 TCR beta sequences to specific HLA alleles. Some IMGT-functional V segments, including TRBV6-2 and TRBV6-3, could not be distinguished by the 87-base-pair reads and were therefore excluded. In both the original and validation cohorts, the classifier was reported to diagnose cytomegalovirus status with high specificity and sensitivity. In a later analysis, HLA-associated TCR beta chains were found to be more clonally expanded and to have lower generation probabilities than equally common non-associated chains. The only immune exposure information available for the cohort was CMV serostatus.

Library preparation used the immunoSEQ multiplex PCR assay. For the multiplex PCR, a mixture combining 60 forward primers for TCR Vbeta segments and 13 reverse primers for TCR Jbeta segments was used. The CDR3 region of rearranged TCR beta genes was amplified from genomic DNA by a multiplex PCR assay. Amplified TCR beta libraries were sequenced as 87-base-pair reads on the Illumina HiSeq System. In the authors' own workflow: Across the 666 repertoires, a later analysis counted tens of millions of unique TCR beta chains, around 10 million of which were shared by at least two donors. Raw reads were error-corrected and collapsed into unique sequences with a nearest-neighbor algorithm that merged closely related sequences to remove PCR and sequencing errors. Alignment of CDR3 sequences to IMGT reference sequences was used to assign V, D and J gene segments. For a sequence to be retained, a match of at least six nucleotides was required to both a V gene segment and a J gene segment. Rearrangements were classified as productive when the CDR3 lacked stop codons and remained in frame with V and J, and all other rearrangements were classified as non-productive. Following IMGT convention, CDR3 was defined as the stretch from the second conserved V-encoded cysteine up to the conserved J-encoded phenylalanine. The earlier analysis of about 500 of the donors excluded sequences that lacked an unambiguous match to a single V gene segment. An earlier analysis of about 590 of the donors classified V segments as functional when productive rearrangements were above 56.7% and as segregating when the standard deviation between donors was above 5%. A statistical classification framework was developed to diagnose cytomegalovirus status using the catalog of TCR beta chain sequences. A later analysis assigned V and J genes by comparing TCR nucleotide sequences with IMGT/GENE-DB human TR gene sequences. Using the TCRdist pipeline, a later analysis assigned CDR3 sequences along with most-parsimonious VDJ recombination scenarios. In a later analysis, each TCR beta chain was defined by its CDR3 amino acid sequence together with its V-gene family, and reads lacking a unique V-gene family were excluded. As a way to deal with suspected cross-contamination and a sequencing artifact, a later analysis dropped more than 500 nucleotide sequences that were highly shared and had low generation probability. A later analysis calculated a clonal expansion index for each public chain from normalized within-repertoire ranks of inferred template counts. In a later analysis, generation probabilities were computed using a VDJ recombination model fitted to out-of-frame rearrangements, and the results were checked against IGoR. A later analysis scored TCR-TCR, TCR-HLA and TCR-CMV co-occurrence with hypergeometric tests, applying a repertoire-size bias correction to TCR pairs. To estimate false discovery rates, a later analysis permuted the HLA or CMV assignments 20 times. In a later analysis, co-occurring TCRs were grouped using DBSCAN, with TCRdist sequence similarity added in when clustering inside HLA-allele-positive subsets. Co-occurrence clustering excluded repertoires with fewer than 30,000 or more than 120,000 public chains, plus five with anomalous nucleotide sharing. Drawn from immuneACCESS, this table holds only the in-frame rearrangements with V and J called that TCRdb kept. Clones are partly lost; checked studies trace under half to an unresolved V gene and leave the rest unexplained. V, J and clone size are those of that table, while D and trimming were read from the DNA. This sample has some 140,000 clones in its table, and roughly 80% of those were observed once. The ten largest make up 3% to 4% of the sample.

The germline V gene supplies CDR1 MGHRA and CDR2 YSYEKL. Here V drops 0 bases and J drops 0 bases, and the junction holds 7 bases not matched to any gene. CDR3 length: 18 amino acids, cysteine to phenylalanine. Only CDR3 DNA remains: 54 bases, in frame from the first base. As to this clone: This receptor's antigen is unknown. Qualities for individual bases were not recorded, and no much larger clone is one base off.

Sequencing was done on a sample of PBMCs. The chain couples TRBV4-1 to TRBJ1-1; TRBD1 matches 10 bases in the middle. This receptor was taken from a woman between 40 and 55 years old in good health and CMV-seronegative. CDR3 reads: CASSQEWQGQGMNTEAFF. At the DNA level, the sequence is TGCGCCAGCAGCCAAGAATGGCAGGGACAGGGGATGAACACTGAAGCTTTCTTT.